The subject of this entry is one TCR beta chain. The data were taken from a study of control samples from healthy donors and cancer patients. Trimming removed 4 bases at V and 11 bases at J, with 18 bases between. The germline gives CDR1 SGHRS, CDR2 YFSETQ. The CDR3 consists of 13 residues. TCRdb's copy holds only in-frame clones and misses some; the assay was immunoSEQ multiplex PCR. Here the sample spans about 190,000 clones, about 91% being singletons. The specimen was blood. V gene TRBV5-1 combines with J gene TRBJ1-1; maybe TRBD1 (6 bases). This TCR was recovered from a man aged 25 to 40 in good health. The CDR3 bases are TGCGCCAGCAGCGAGGGACCCCAGGGGAAGGCTTTCTTT. This translates into CASSEGPQGKAFF. Full variable domain (remainder filled in from reference TRBV5-1 and TRBJ1-1): KAGVTQTPRYLIKTRGQQVTLSCSPISGHRSVSWYQQTPGQGLQFLFEYFSETQRNKGNFPGRFSGRQFSNSRSEMNVSTLELGDSALYLCASSEGPQGKAFFGQGTRLTVV.